The entry that follows covers one T cell receptor beta chain sequence. Its antigen is not identified. The data were obtained in a study of T cell repertoires in cytomegalovirus infection. Whole-study findings and limits: Accumulated public TCR beta family frequency recognized individuals carrying CMV together with the relevant HLA. The ex vivo response was dominated by HLA-C-restricted CMV-specific TCR beta clonotypes.

Looked up from germline, CDR1 is SGHDN and CDR2 is FVKESK. Losses at the gene ends were 8 bases for V and 3 bases for J; bases not matched to a gene: 8. The CDR3 consists of 15 residues. MiXCR, run by TCRdb on the reads, gives a single entry per CDR3 protein. Counted here are 630,000 or so distinct CDR3 sequences, 20% to 25% occurring once; the ten biggest clones make up less than 10%. The source of this sequence is a human donor in good health (CMV status not recorded). Some clones in this sample may be carry-over from other donors' samples. The genes are TRBV14 and TRBJ2-1; 9 bases line up with TRBD1. Sequences were obtained from CD8+ T cells from PBMCs. CDR3 in DNA: TGTGCCAGCTCCCGTGGACAGGGGTTCTACAATGAGCAGTTCTTC. It translates to CASSRGQGFYNEQFF.